This TCR beta chain appears in the sequencing data of a study of T cells in Graves' hyperthyroidism and ophthalmopathy. This clonotype was counted once. The V end was cut by 7 bases, the J end by 3 bases, with 16 bases between. CDR1 is LNHDA, CDR2 SQIVND, per germline (reference sequence). The CDR3 is 15 amino acids. TCR beta CDR3 region amplification was performed from RNA transcripts. With the HTBI primer set, the TCR CDR3 went through a first round of RT-PCR. A single record per CDR3 protein comes from TCRdb applying MiXCR to the multiplex PCR reads. The sample records approximately 330,000 distinct CDR3 sequences, about 20% being singletons.

The chain employs TRBV19 and TRBJ1-5; D is uncertain. This clonotype originated in a woman aged 45-65 years with Graves' hyperthyroidism. The sequencing sample was made of blood. Written as DNA, the CDR3 is TGTGCCAGTAACAACGGACTCAGCCCCAATCAGCCCCAGCATTTT. This translates into CASNNGLSPNQPQHF.